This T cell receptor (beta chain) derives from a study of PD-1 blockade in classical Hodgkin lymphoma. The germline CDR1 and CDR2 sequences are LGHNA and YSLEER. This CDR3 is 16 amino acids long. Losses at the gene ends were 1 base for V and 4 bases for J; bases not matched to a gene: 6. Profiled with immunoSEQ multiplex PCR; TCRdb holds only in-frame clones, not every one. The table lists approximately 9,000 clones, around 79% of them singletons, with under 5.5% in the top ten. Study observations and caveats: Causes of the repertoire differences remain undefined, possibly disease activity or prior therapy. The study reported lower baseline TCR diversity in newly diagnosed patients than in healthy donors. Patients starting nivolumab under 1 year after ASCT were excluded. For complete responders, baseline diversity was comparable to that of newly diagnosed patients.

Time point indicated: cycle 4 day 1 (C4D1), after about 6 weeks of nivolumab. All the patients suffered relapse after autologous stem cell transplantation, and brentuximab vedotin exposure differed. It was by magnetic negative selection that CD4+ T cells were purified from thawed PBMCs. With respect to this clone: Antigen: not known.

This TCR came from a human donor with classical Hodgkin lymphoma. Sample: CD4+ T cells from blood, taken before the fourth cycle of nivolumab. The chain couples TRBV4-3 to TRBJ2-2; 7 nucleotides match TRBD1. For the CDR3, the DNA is TGCGCCAGCAGCCAAGCACCGGGACAGCTCACCGGGGAGCTGTTTTTT. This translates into CASSQAPGQLTGELFF.